The 25 T cell receptor beta chains below all came from one sample that was sequenced in a study of blood T cell repertoires in COVID-19 (dated by TCRdb to 2020 to 2022). Receptor amplification or capture employed the immunoSEQ multiplex PCR assay. TCRdb retrieved this table from immuneACCESS and kept in-frame rearrangements only. Not all clones are present; in checked studies, unresolved V genes account for under half, and no reason is known for the remainder. For this sample there are roughly 130,000 clones; roughly 84% appear just once. Clones ranked in the top ten supply nearly 4% of the sample. The sample was PBMCs or T cells enriched from blood (not recorded which). All receptors derive from a woman aged 30 to 39 who had recovered from COVID-19.

V gene TRBV3-1 (or the pseudogene TRBV3-2) combines with J gene TRBJ2-3, with D maybe TRBD1 (6 bases). The CDR3 runs 15 residues. Germline V gene data show CDR1 as LGHDT and CDR2 as YNNKEL (reference sequence). Deletions cut 5 bases from V and 1 base from J, with 13 bases between. The DNA for the CDR3 is TGTGCCAGCAGCTTACCCAGGGGCGGCACAGATACGCAGTATTTT. Translating gives CASSLPRGGTDTQYF.

This clone was seen only once. V and J are TRBV3-1 (or the pseudogene TRBV3-2) and TRBJ2-1; TRBD2 matches 8 bases. CDR3 length equals 15 residues. Germline lookup yields CDR1 LGHDT and CDR2 YNNKEL (reference sequence). J gave up 5 bases and V 4 bases, and 7 bases lay outside the gene matches. CDR3 bases: TGTGCCAGCAGCCGAGGCGGGAGGCCAAACAATGAGCAGTTCTTC. It translates to CASSRGGRPNNEQFF.

The chain recombines TRBV28 with TRBJ2-5; 8 bases align to TRBD1. V trimming: 2 bases; J trimming: 1 base; junction bases outside the gene matches: 0. Per germline, CDR1 MDHEN and CDR2 SYDVKM. This CDR3 comprises 14 residues. CDR3 region: CASSLQGAQETQYF. The CDR3 coding sequence is TGTGCCAGCAGTTTACAGGGGGCCCAAGAGACCCAGTACTTC. The full variable domain, rest sourced from reference TRBV28 and TRBJ2-5, is DVKVTQSSRYLVKRTGEKVFLECVQDMDHENMFWYRQDPGLGLRLIYFSYDVKMKEKGDIPEGYSVSREKKERFSLILESASTNQTSMYLCASSLQGAQETQYFGPGTRLLVL.

This chain joins TRBV5-1 and TRBJ1-4, with D tentatively TRBD1 (5 bases). This CDR3 is 16 amino acids long. Deletions cut 0 bases from V and 2 bases from J, with 11 bases between. Per the germline V gene, CDR1 is SGHRS and CDR2 is YFSETQ. The CDR3 region has the DNA TGCGCCAGCAGCTTGGTCGCAGGGAGGACTAATGAAAAACTGTTTTTT. As protein: CASSLVAGRTNEKLFF.

The rearrangement joins TRBV27 to TRBJ2-7; D might be TRBD2 (6 bases). Germline V gene sequence: CDR1 MNHEY, CDR2 SMNVEV (reference sequence). The V end lost 5 bases, the J end lost 3 bases, and 26 bases lay between the germline ends. There are 18 residues in the CDR3. CDR3 in amino acids: CASSPIGSSTRRGYEQYF. CDR3 in DNA: TGTGCCAGCAGTCCGATCGGGAGTTCCACCCGTAGGGGCTACGAGCAGTACTTC.

The V gene is TRBV7-2, the J gene TRBJ1-2, with D hard to call. Trimming removed 3 bases at V and 4 bases at J, with 9 bases between. Per the germline V gene, CDR1 is SGHTA and CDR2 is FQGNSA. The CDR3 is 13 residues long. The CDR3 loop reads CASSLALPYGYTF. In nucleotides, the CDR3 is TGTGCCAGCAGCTTGGCCTTACCCTATGGCTACACCTTC.

The chain has TRBV24-1 and TRBJ2-1; a weak D match, TRBD2 (7 bases). V was trimmed by 2 bases and J by 4 bases, leaving 11 bases between them. Germline loops: CDR1 KGHDR, CDR2 SFDVKD. The CDR3 extends over 15 amino acids. CDR3 nucleotide sequence: TGTGCCACCAGTGATTACAGGGAGGGGTACAATGAGCAGTTCTTC. This translates into CATSDYREGYNEQFF.

V gene TRBV18 combines with J gene TRBJ2-1; 11 nucleotides agree with TRBD2. V shed 3 bases and J 6 bases; nucleotides not matched to a gene: 13. This CDR3 has 18 residues. From germline, CDR1 is KGHSH and CDR2 LQKENI. CDR3 coding DNA: TGTGCCAGCTCACCCCCGACCTCCGGGACTAGCGGACGCAATGAGCAGTTCTTC. Translating it yields CASSPPTSGTSGRNEQFF.

CDR3 in amino acids: CASSSGQGAYNEQFF. For the CDR3, the DNA is TGTGCCAGCAGCTCTGGACAGGGGGCCTACAATGAGCAGTTCTTC. This chain uses TRBV6-2 or TRBV6-3 with TRBJ2-1; 10 nucleotides match TRBD1. This CDR3 is 15 amino acids long. Trimming cost V 6 bases and J 2 bases; bases outside gene matches: 4. Germline assignment: CDR1 MNHEY and CDR2 SVGEGT.

The chain combines TRBV10-3 with TRBJ1-2; 7 positions match TRBD1. The J segment lost 4 bases and the V segment lost 4 bases, leaving 3 bases of the junction unmatched. This CDR3 has 13 residues. Germline values: CDR1 ENHRY, CDR2 SYGVKD. The CDR3 DNA reads as TGTGCCATCAGTGGAAGGGACAGCTATGGCTACACCTTC. Amino acids: CAISGRDSYGYTF.

The chain recombines TRBV4-3 with TRBJ1-2; no reliable D call. In germline, CDR1 is LGHNA, CDR2 YSLEER. The V end was cut by 1 base, the J end by 3 bases, with 9 bases between. This CDR3 spans 14 amino acids. CDR3 region: CASSQGPSHYGYTF. The CDR3 nucleotides are TGCGCCAGCAGCCAAGGTCCGTCCCACTATGGCTACACCTTC.

The gene calls are TRBV5-4 and TRBJ2-5; D gene uncertain. V lost 4 bases and J 5 bases, leaving 15 bases between the germline ends. CDR3 length equals 14 residues. Germline V gene sequence: CDR1 SGHNT, CDR2 YYREEE (reference sequence). The CDR3 DNA follows: TGTGCCAGCAGCGCCCTCCTCGGTCGGGAGACCCAGTACTTC. This sequence encodes CASSALLGRETQYF.

This clone was picked up many times. The V call is TRBV6-5, the J call TRBJ1-1, with TRBD1 matching over 7 bases. V trimming: 9 bases; J trimming: 5 bases; junction bases outside the gene matches: 12. The CDR3 runs 14 residues. CDR1 is MNHEY, CDR2 SVGAGI, per germline. CDR3 DNA: TGTGCCAGTCGAAGGGGACAGCGGCAAACTGAAGCTTTCTTT. It encodes CASRRGQRQTEAFF.

The chain combines TRBV18 with TRBJ1-3, with TRBD1 identical over 8 bases. The CDR3 sequence is 13 residues long. V was pared by 6 bases and J by 4 bases, with 2 bases of the junction left unmatched. From germline, CDR1 is KGHSH and CDR2 LQKENI. Written as DNA, the CDR3 is TGTGCCAGCTCCGGGACAGGAGGAAACACCATATATTTT. Translated: CASSGTGGNTIYF.

This sequence joins TRBV27 and TRBJ2-2; 10 nucleotides align to TRBD1. This CDR3 contains 15 residues. With V trimmed by 6 bases and J by 3 bases, 4 bases remained unmatched. Germline lookup yields CDR1 MNHEY and CDR2 SMNVEV (reference sequence). DNA of the CDR3: TGTGCCAGCAGCCAGGGACAGGGGTACACCGGGGAGCTGTTTTTT. It specifies CASSQGQGYTGELFF.

The rearrangement links TRBV2 to TRBJ1-1; no firm D call. V dropped 0 bases and J dropped 11 bases, with 13 bases sitting between them. There are 13 residues in the CDR3. CDR1 and CDR2 from the germline V gene are SNHLY and FYNNEI. CDR3 loop: CASSEAWSYGAFF. CDR3 nucleotides: TGTGCCAGCAGTGAAGCGTGGAGCTACGGGGCTTTCTTT.

V is TRBV5-1 and J is TRBJ2-3; a weak D match, TRBD2 (6 bases). The CDR3 has 18 amino acids. Trimming pared 3 bases from V and 3 bases from J, leaving 23 bases between. The germline CDR1 and CDR2 sequences are SGHRS and YFSETQ. The CDR3 sequence: CASSSLGSGRVGTDTQYF. CDR3 bases: TGCGCCAGCAGCTCCTTGGGTAGCGGTAGGGTAGGGACAGATACGCAGTATTTT.

There are a few counts of this clone. J is TRBJ2-7 and V is TRBV5-6; TRBD1 is a possible D gene (5 bases). Trimming stripped 6 bases from V and 3 bases from J, with 13 bases between. The CDR3 runs to 13 residues. In germline, CDR1 is SGHDT, CDR2 YYEEEE. The CDR3 protein is CASTDRGFYEQYF. The CDR3 DNA is TGTGCCAGCACCGATAGGGGTTTCTACGAGCAGTACTTC. The full variable domain, rest sourced from reference TRBV5-6 and TRBJ2-7, is DAGVTQSPTHLIKTRGQQVTLRCSPKSGHDTVSWYQQALGQGPQFIFQYYEEEERQRGNFPDRFSGHQFPNYSSELNVNALLLGDSALYLCASTDRGFYEQYFGPGTRLTVT.

The J gene is TRBJ2-6, the V gene TRBV4-3, with 8 bases lining up with TRBD1. CDR1 LGHNA and CDR2 YSLEER come from the germline V gene. V trimming: 4 bases; J trimming: 0 bases; junction bases outside the gene matches: 11. The CDR3 loop spans 19 amino acids. The CDR3 region has the DNA TGCGCCAGCAGCCGGGTGGCAGGGGGCGCCGGCTCTGGGGCCAACGTCCTGACTTTC. Amino acids: CASSRVAGGAGSGANVLTF.

V gene TRBV6-2 or TRBV6-3 combines with J gene TRBJ2-7, with 9 bases identical to TRBD2. Germline V CDR1 and CDR2: MNHEY, SVGEGT. V trimming: 6 bases; J trimming: 3 bases; junction bases outside the gene matches: 6. CDR3 length equals 14 residues. The CDR3 bases are TGTGCCAGCAGCCGGACTAGCGAGAGCTACGAGCAGTACTTC. Its translation: CASSRTSESYEQYF.

The sample holds a few counts of this clone. As DNA, the CDR3 is TGTGCCAGCAGCTTAGGAGTTGGGTCAGGATCCACAGATACGCAGTATTTT. Translating gives CASSLGVGSGSTDTQYF. The rearrangement joins TRBV7-9 to TRBJ2-3, with D uncertain. The CDR3 runs to 17 residues. V shed 1 base and J shed 2 bases, with 16 bases lying between them. CDR1 and CDR2 from the germline V gene are SEHNR and FQNEAQ (reference sequence). Supplemented by reference TRBV7-9 and TRBJ2-3, the full variable domain reads DTGVSQNPRHKITKRGQNVTFRCDPISEHNRLYWYRQTLGQGPEFLTYFQNEAQLEKSRLLSDRFSAERPKGSFSTLEIQRTEQGDSAMYLCASSLGVGSGSTDTQYFGPGTRLTVL.

This clone was recorded once. V gene TRBV3-1 (or the pseudogene TRBV3-2) combines with J gene TRBJ2-1, with 12 bases that match TRBD2. CDR1 LGHDT and CDR2 YNNKEL come from the germline V gene (reference sequence). The CDR3 runs to 15 residues. V lost 6 bases to trimming and J lost 9 bases; unmatched junction nucleotides: 9. The CDR3 DNA reads as TGTGCCAGCAGTCCCGGGACTAGCGGGTTTTTTGAGCAGTTCTTC. Protein: CASSPGTSGFFEQFF.

The chain links TRBV9 to TRBJ2-1; 7 bases align to TRBD1. The CDR3 consists of 15 residues. The V and J ends lost 3 bases and 2 bases, in that order; junction bases with no gene match: 5. Germline V lookup: CDR1 SGDLS, CDR2 YYNGEE. The CDR3 DNA is TGTGCCAGCAGCGAGAGGACAGGCCCCTACAATGAGCAGTTCTTC. Encoded protein: CASSERTGPYNEQFF.

There are many counts of this clone. The chain links TRBV18 to TRBJ2-7, with 9 bases identical to TRBD1. The CDR3 has 15 residues. Looked up from germline, CDR1 is KGHSH and CDR2 is LQKENI. The trim removed 3 bases at V and 3 bases at J, leaving 6 bases unmatched. CDR3: CASSPGQGLRYEQYF. CDR3 DNA: TGTGCCAGCTCACCGGGACAGGGTTTGCGCTACGAGCAGTACTTC. Full variable domain (missing parts from reference TRBV18 and TRBJ2-7): NAGVMQNPRHLVRRRGQEARLRCSPMKGHSHVYWYRQLPEEGLKFMVYLQKENIIDESGMPKERFSAEFPKEGPSILRIQQVVRGDSAAYFCASSPGQGLRYEQYFGPGTRLTVT.

The chain employs TRBV2 and TRBJ2-7, with D maybe TRBD2 (5 bases). This CDR3 is built from 12 residues. CDR1 SNHLY and CDR2 FYNNEI come from the germline V gene. The germline V and J ends were trimmed by 3 bases and 4 bases, with 7 bases remaining between them. The CDR3 DNA is TGTGCCAGCAGTGACGAGGGTTACGAGCAGTACTTC. Encoded protein: CASSDEGYEQYF. The full variable domain, its missing parts supplied by reference TRBV2 and TRBJ2-7, is EPEVTQTPSHQVTQMGQEVILRCVPISNHLYFYWYRQILGQKVEFLVSFYNNEISEKSEIFDDQFSVERPDGSNFTLKIRSTKLEDSAMYFCASSDEGYEQYFGPGTRLTVT.